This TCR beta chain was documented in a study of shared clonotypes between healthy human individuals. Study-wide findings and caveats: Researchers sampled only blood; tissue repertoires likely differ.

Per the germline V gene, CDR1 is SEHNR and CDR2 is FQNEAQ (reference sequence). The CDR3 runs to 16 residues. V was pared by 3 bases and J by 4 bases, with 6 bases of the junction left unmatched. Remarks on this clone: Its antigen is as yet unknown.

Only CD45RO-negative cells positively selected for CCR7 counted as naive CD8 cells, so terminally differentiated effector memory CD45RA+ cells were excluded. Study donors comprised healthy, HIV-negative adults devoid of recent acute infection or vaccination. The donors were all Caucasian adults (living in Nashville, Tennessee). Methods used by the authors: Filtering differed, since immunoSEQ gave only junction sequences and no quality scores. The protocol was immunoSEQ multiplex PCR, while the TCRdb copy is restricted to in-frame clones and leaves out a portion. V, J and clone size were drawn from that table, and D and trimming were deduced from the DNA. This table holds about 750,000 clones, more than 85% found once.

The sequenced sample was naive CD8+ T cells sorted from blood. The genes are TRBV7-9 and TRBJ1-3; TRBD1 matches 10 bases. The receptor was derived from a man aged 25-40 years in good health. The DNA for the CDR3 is TGTGCCAGCAGCTTCTCCGGGACAGGGGACGGAAACACCATATATTTT. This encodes CASSFSGTGDGNTIYF.